One sample yielded the 2 T cell receptor beta chains listed below, sequenced in a study of blood T cell repertoires in COVID-19. Assay used: immunoSEQ multiplex PCR; TCRdb lists only in-frame clones, some missing. The sample records more than 80,000 clones, about 87% being singletons. Sequenced input: peripheral blood. These receptors came from a man between 35 and 55 years old with acute or convalescent COVID-19.

This chain links TRBV6-5 with TRBJ1-1, with D possibly being TRBD1 (5 bases). Germline loops: CDR1 MNHEY, CDR2 SVGAGI. The CDR3 consists of 14 residues. V lost 8 bases to trimming and J lost 5 bases, with 18 bases between them. In nucleotides, the CDR3 is TGTGCCAGCTCGCGTGGGCAGGGAGGAACTGAAGCTTTCTTT. This gives the protein CASSRGQGGTEAFF.

The genes are TRBV12-5 and TRBJ1-5; no firm D call. The CDR3 spans 16 residues. Looked up from germline, CDR1 is LGHNT and CDR2 is FRNRAP. V gave up 3 bases and J gave up 4 bases, with 16 bases separating them. Here the CDR3 reads CASGFLTGRGNQPQHF. The CDR3 coding sequence is TGTGCTAGTGGTTTCTTAACCGGGAGAGGAAATCAGCCCCAGCATTTT.